The sample holds one count of the clone carrying this T cell receptor beta chain. Its antigen is unknown. The TCRbeta library incorporated unique molecular identifiers. MiXCR was run by TCRdb on the PCR reads, yielding one entry per CDR3 protein. The data contain 440,000 or so distinct CDR3 sequences, over 40% of them singletons. The data are from a study of T-cell reconstitution after alpha-beta-depleted transplantation in children. Findings and limits, study-wide: Several hundred expanded graft clones reportedly supplied alpha-beta T cells about two months after transplant. A year post-transplant, T-cell counts and diversity derived mostly from newly produced T cells.

This CDR3 spans 15 amino acids. Germline V gene lookup returns CDR1 LNHDA and CDR2 SQIVND (reference sequence). Trimming removed 3 bases at V and 5 bases at J, with 16 bases between. This clonotype was sampled from a girl aged 2 to 10 with aplastic anemia, due to receive a stem cell transplant. V usage is TRBV19 and J usage is TRBJ2-5; D is unresolved. Sequencing used PBMCs, obtained before TCRalphabeta/CD19-depleted stem cell transplant. In DNA, the CDR3 is TGTGCCAGTAGTATCGTCAGAACAAGACCGGAGACCCAGTACTTC. The encoded protein is CASSIVRTRPETQYF.